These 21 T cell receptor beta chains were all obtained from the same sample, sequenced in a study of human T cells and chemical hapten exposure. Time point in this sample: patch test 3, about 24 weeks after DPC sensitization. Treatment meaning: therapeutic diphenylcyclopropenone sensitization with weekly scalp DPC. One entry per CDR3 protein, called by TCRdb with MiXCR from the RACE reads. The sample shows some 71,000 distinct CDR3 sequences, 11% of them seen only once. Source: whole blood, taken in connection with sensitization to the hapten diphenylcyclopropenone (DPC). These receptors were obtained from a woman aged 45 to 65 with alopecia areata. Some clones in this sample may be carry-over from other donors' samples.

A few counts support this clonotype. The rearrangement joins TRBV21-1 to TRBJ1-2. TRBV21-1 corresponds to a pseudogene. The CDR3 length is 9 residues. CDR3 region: CAHKAGYTF. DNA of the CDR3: TGTGCTCATAAGGCTGGCTACACCTTC.

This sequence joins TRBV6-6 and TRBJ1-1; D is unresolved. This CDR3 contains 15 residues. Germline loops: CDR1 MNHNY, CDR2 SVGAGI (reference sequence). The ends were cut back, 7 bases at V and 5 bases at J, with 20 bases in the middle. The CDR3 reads CASTRQAGIFTEAFF. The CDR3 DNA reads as TGTGCCAGCACCCGTCAAGCAGGCATCTTTACTGAAGCTTTCTTT.

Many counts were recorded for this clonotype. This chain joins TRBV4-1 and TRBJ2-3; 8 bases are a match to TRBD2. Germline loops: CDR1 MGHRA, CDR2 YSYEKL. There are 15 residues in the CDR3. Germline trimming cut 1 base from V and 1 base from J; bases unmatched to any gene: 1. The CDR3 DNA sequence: TGCGCCAGCAGCCAAGTAGCGGGACGCACAGATACGCAGTATTTT. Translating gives CASSQVAGRTDTQYF.

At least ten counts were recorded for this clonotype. CDR3 region: CASRRGTKVTEAFF. CDR3 in DNA: TGTGCCAGCCGGAGGGGGACAAAGGTAACTGAAGCTTTCTTT. The chain uses TRBV6-2 or TRBV6-3 and TRBJ1-1; possible D gene TRBD1, 6 bases. Germline-derived CDR1 and CDR2 are MNHEY and SVGEGT. This CDR3 has 14 residues. Trimming shortened V by 8 bases and J by 5 bases, and 18 bases separated the two germline ends.

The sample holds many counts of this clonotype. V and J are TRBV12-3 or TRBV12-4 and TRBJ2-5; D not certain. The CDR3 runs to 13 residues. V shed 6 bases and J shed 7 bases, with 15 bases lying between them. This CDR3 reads CASSAGRLGTQYF. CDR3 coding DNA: TGTGCCAGCAGCGCCGGGCGTCTCGGGACCCAGTACTTC.

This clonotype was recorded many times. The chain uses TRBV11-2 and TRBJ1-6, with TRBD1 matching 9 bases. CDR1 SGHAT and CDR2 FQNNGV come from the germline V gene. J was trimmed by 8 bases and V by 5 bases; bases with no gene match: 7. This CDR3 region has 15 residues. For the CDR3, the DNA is TGTGCCAGCAGCCTATCGACAGGGGGTTATTCACCCCTCCACTTT. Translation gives CASSLSTGGYSPLHF.

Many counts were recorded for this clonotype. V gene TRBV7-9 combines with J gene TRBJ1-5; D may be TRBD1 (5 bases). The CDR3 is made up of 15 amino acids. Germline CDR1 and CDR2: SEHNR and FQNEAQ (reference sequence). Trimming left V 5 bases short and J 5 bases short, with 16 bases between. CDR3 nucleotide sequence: TGTGCCAGCAGCCCGACAAGGGGTGGCCATCAGCCCCAGCATTTT. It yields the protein CASSPTRGGHQPQHF.

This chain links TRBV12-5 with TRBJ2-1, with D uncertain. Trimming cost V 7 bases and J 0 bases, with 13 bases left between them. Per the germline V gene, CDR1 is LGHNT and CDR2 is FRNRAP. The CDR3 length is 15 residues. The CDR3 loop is CASAWGLSSYNEQFF. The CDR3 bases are TGTGCTAGTGCCTGGGGATTAAGCTCCTACAATGAGCAGTTCTTC.

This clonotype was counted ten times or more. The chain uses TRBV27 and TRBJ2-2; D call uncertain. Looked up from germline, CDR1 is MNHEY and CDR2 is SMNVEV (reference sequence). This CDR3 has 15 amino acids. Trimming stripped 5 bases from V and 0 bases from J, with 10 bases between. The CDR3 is CASSHRFSNTGELFF. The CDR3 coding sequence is TGTGCCAGCAGTCACAGATTTTCGAACACCGGGGAGCTGTTTTTT.

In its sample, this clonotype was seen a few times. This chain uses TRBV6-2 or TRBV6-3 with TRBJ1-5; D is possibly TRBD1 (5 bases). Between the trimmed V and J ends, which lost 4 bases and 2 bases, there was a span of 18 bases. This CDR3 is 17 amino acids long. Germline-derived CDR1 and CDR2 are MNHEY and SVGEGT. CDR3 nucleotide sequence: TGTGCCAGCAGTTTGGCACACGGGGGGATGGGCAATCAGCCCCAGCATTTT. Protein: CASSLAHGGMGNQPQHF.

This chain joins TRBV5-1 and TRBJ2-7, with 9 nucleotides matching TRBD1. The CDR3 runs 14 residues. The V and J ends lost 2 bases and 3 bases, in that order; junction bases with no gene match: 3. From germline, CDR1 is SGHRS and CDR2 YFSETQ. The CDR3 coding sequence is TGCGCCAGCAGCTTACAGGGGGCGTGCTACGAGCAGTACTTC. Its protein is CASSLQGACYEQYF. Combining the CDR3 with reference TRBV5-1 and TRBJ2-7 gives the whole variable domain KAGVTQTPRYLIKTRGQQVTLSCSPISGHRSVSWYQQTPGQGLQFLFEYFSETQRNKGNFPGRFSGRQFSNSRSEMNVSTLELGDSALYLCASSLQGACYEQYFGPGTRLTVT.

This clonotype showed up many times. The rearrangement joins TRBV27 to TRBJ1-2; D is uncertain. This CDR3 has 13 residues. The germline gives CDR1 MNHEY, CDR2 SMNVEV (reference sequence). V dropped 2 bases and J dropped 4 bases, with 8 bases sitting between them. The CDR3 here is CASSLHGSYGYTF. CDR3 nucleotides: TGTGCCAGCAGTTTACACGGGTCCTATGGCTACACCTTC.

CDR3 nucleotides: TGTGCCAGCTCCCTCAGCCAGGCTTTCTATGGCTACACCTTC. Protein product: CASSLSQAFYGYTF. The rearrangement uses TRBV18 and TRBJ1-2, with D hard to call. Germline values: CDR1 KGHSH, CDR2 LQKENI. V shed 6 bases and J shed 4 bases, with 15 bases lying between them. This CDR3 region has 14 residues.

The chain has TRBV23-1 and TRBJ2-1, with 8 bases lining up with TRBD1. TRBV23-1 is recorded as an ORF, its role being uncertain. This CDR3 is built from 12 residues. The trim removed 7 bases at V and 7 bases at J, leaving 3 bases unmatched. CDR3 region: CASTRGRNEQFF. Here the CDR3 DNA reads TGCGCCAGCACCAGGGGGCGGAATGAGCAGTTCTTC.

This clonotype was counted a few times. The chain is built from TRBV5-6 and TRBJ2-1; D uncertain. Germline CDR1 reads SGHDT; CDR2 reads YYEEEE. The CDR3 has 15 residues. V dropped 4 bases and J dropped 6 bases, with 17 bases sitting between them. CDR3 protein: CASSPGWGSINEQFF. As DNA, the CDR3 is TGTGCCAGCAGCCCTGGTTGGGGAAGTATCAATGAGCAGTTCTTC.

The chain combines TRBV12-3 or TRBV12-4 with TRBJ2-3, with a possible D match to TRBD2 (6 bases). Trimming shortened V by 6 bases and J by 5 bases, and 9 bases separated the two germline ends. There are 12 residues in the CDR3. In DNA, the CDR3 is TGTGCCAGCAGACCCGGGGGAGATACGCAGTATTTT. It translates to CASRPGGDTQYF.

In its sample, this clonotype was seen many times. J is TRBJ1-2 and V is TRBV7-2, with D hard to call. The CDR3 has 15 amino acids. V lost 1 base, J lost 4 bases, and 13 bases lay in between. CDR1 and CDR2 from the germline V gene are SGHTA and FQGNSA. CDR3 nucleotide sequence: TGTGCCAGCAGCTTAGATGGCCAGTCCCCCTATGGCTACACCTTC. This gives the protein CASSLDGQSPYGYTF.

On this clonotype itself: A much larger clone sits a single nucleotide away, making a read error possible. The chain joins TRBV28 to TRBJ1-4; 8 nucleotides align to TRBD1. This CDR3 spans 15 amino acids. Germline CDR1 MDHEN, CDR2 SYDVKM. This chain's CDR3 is CARSLGTGRTEKLFF. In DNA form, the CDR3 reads TGTGCCAGGAGTTTAGGGACAGGCAGGACTGAAAAACTGTTTTTT.

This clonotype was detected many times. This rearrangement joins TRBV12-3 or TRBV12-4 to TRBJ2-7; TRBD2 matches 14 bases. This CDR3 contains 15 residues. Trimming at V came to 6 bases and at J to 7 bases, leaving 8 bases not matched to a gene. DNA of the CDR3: TGTGCCAGCAGACCGGGACTAGCGGGAGATGGTGAGCAGTACTTC. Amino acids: CASRPGLAGDGEQYF.

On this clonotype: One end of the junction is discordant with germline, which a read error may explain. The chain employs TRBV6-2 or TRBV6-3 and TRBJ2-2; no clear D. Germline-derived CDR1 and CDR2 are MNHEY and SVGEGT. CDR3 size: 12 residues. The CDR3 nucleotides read TGTGCCAGCACCCCCTCCACCCGGGAGCTGTTTTTT. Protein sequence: CASTPSTRELFF.

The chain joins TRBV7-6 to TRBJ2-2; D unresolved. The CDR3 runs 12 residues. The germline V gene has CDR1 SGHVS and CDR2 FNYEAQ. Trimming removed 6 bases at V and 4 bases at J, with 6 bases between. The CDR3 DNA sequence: TGTGCCAGCAGACAACTCACCGGGGAGCTGTTTTTT. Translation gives CASRQLTGELFF. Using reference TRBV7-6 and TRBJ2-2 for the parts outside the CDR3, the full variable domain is GAGVSQSPRYKVTKRGQDVALRCDPISGHVSLYWYRQALGQGPEFLTYFNYEAQQDKSGLPNDRFSAERPEGSISTLTIQRTEQRDSAMYRCASRQLTGELFFGEGSRLTVL.